This T cell receptor (beta chain) stems from a study of early stage breast cancer tumors. Produced via immunoSEQ multiplex PCR; TCRdb's table is partial and in-frame only. The profile shows around 51,000 clones, around 80% of them singletons. V was clipped by 6 bases and J by 3 bases; unmatched bases: 11. This CDR3 comprises 16 residues. Looked up from germline, CDR1 is KGHSH and CDR2 is LQKENI. The chain joins TRBV18 to TRBJ2-7; 10 nucleotides match TRBD2. The TCR originated in a person in their forties with breast cancer. What was sequenced was blood. The CDR3 reads CASSALAGDSLYEQYF. CDR3 DNA: TGTGCCAGCTCGGCCCTAGCGGGAGACTCCCTCTACGAGCAGTACTTC.